The following is a T cell receptor beta chain sequence with its context. Between the trimmed V and J ends, which lost 0 bases and 6 bases, there was a span of 15 bases. Germline CDR1 reads MGHRA; CDR2 reads YSYEKL. The CDR3 covers 16 residues. This specimen comes from a study of blood T cell repertoires in COVID-19. Study-level background: From the United States, Italy and Spain came samples of acute and convalescent COVID-19.

Original analysis: Amplification of reference gene primers was used by the study to estimate nucleated cell counts. The assay was immunoSEQ multiplex PCR, and TCRdb's table has in-frame clones only and misses some. Clonal size and the V and J genes are those of that table, whereas D and trimming came from the DNA. The top ten hold roughly 0.9% of the sample, which has approximately 480,000 clones, approximately 89% seen once. Sequencing used peripheral blood. The origin of this receptor is a man aged 18 to 29 with COVID-19, enrolled during active disease. The V gene is TRBV4-1, the J gene TRBJ2-1; TRBD2 might be the D (7 bases). As DNA, the CDR3 is TGCGCCAGCAGCCAAGATGGGGGGGGCCTTCTCAATGAGCAGTTCTTC. Amino acids: CASSQDGGGLLNEQFF.